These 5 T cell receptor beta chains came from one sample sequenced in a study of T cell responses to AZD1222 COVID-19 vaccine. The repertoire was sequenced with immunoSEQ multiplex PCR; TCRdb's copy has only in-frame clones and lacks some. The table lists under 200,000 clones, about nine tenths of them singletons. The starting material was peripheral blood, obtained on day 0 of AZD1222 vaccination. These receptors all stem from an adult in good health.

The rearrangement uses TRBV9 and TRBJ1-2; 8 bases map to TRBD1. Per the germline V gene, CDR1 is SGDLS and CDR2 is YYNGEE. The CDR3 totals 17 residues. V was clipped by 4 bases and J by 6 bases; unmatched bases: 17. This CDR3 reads CASSTGQGVSRGDGYTF. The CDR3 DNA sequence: TGTGCCAGCAGCACAGGACAGGGAGTCTCCCGGGGAGATGGCTACACCTTC.

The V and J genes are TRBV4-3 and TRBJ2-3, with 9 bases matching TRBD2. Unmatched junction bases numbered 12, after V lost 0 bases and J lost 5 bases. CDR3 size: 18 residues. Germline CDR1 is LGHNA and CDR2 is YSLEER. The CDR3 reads CASSQDSPAGGVGDTQYF. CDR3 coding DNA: TGCGCCAGCAGCCAAGATTCCCCAGCGGGGGGTGTTGGAGATACGCAGTATTTT.

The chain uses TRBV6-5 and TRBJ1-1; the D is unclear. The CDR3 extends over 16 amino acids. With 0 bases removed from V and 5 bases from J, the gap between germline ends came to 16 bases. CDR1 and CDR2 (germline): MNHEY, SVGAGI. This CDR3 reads CASSYSTGEVGTEAFF. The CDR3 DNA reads TGTGCCAGCAGTTACTCGACCGGGGAGGTAGGGACTGAAGCTTTCTTT.

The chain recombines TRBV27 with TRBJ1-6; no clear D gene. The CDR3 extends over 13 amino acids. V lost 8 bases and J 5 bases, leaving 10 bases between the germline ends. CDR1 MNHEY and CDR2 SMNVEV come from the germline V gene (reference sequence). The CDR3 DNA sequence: TGTGCCAGCCGGCCGGTAGATAATTCACCCCTCCACTTT. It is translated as CASRPVDNSPLHF.

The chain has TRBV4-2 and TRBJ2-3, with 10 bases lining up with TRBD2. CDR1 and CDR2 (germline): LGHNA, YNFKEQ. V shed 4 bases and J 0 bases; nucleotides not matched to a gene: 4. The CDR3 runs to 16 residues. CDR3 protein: CASSLGLAESTDTQYF. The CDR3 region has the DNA TGTGCCAGCAGCCTTGGACTAGCGGAAAGCACAGATACGCAGTATTTT.